This paragraph covers one T cell receptor (beta chain) sequence. The sample originates from a study of blood T cell repertoires in COVID-19. Turning to the study itself: Acute and convalescent COVID-19 samples came from the United States, Italy and Spain. Sources were T cells, B-cell-depleted T cells, or PBMCs; the material itself was cDNA or gDNA.

With 3 bases clipped from V and 1 base from J, the junction kept 6 bases outside the gene matches. The germline gives CDR1 SGHRS, CDR2 YFSETQ. CDR3 size: 15 residues. Libraries were prepared by immunoSEQ multiplex PCR; TCRdb keeps only in-frame clonotypes and omits some of them. Among about 110,000 clones listed, around 82% were seen once. The genes are TRBV5-1 and TRBJ2-5; 7 bases align to TRBD2. The origin of this receptor is a woman aged 45 to 65 with acute or convalescent COVID-19. What was sequenced was peripheral blood. CDR3 bases: TGCGCCAGCAGCTACGGGACTAACTTCCAAGAGACCCAGTACTTC. It specifies CASSYGTNFQETQYF. The complete variable domain, with remaining parts taken from reference TRBV5-1 and TRBJ2-5, reads KAGVTQTPRYLIKTRGQQVTLSCSPISGHRSVSWYQQTPGQGLQFLFEYFSETQRNKGNFPGRFSGRQFSNSRSEMNVSTLELGDSALYLCASSYGTNFQETQYFGPGTRLLVL.